Below, 21 T cell receptor beta chains from the same sample are listed, as sequenced in a study of T-cell reconstitution after alpha-beta-depleted transplantation in children. Preparation of the TCRbeta library was carried out with unique molecular identifiers. A single record per CDR3 protein comes from TCRdb applying MiXCR to the PCR reads. In the table there are roughly 190,000 distinct CDR3 sequences, roughly 15% of which are singletons. The sequencing here drew on PBMCs from the stem cell graft donor, taken from the stem cell graft. The receptors were sampled from a human donor who donated a stem cell graft to a child with acute lymphoblastic leukemia.

The chain is built from TRBV27 and TRBJ1-1; perhaps TRBD1 as D (6 bases). V was cut by 4 bases and J by 3 bases, with 15 bases left in between. CDR1 and CDR2 from the germline V gene are MNHEY and SMNVEV (reference sequence). The CDR3 is 15 amino acids. The CDR3 here is CASSSTGLRDTEAFF. The CDR3 coding sequence is TGTGCCAGCAGTTCCACAGGGTTGAGGGACACTGAAGCTTTCTTT.

This clonotype was picked up many times. The chain joins TRBV6-1 to TRBJ2-3; 11 bases are a match to TRBD2. The CDR3 is 15 residues long. CDR1 is MNHNS and CDR2 is SASEGT in the germline V gene. Trimming cost V 3 bases and J 7 bases; bases outside gene matches: 6. DNA of the CDR3: TGTGCCAGCAGTGATACTAGCGGGAGTTCTAATACGCAGTATTTT. Protein product: CASSDTSGSSNTQYF.

This clonotype was seen a few times. The gene calls are TRBV9 and TRBJ1-6, with D possibly being TRBD1 (6 bases). Germline values: CDR1 SGDLS, CDR2 YYNGEE. This CDR3 spans 14 amino acids. V shed 2 bases and J shed 9 bases, with 12 bases lying between them. Here the CDR3 reads CASSVGGRGSPLHF. CDR3 sequence (DNA): TGTGCCAGCAGCGTCGGGGGGCGAGGTTCACCCCTCCACTTT.

Ten or more counts support this clonotype. The DNA of the CDR3 is TGTGCCAGCAGTAGCCTACGGGAGGGAAGGGCTTTCTTT. Translating gives CASSSLREGRAFF. V is TRBV6-6 and J is TRBJ1-1, with D unclear. Trimming took off 5 bases at V and 11 bases at J, with 18 bases between the two ends. CDR1 is MNHNY and CDR2 is SVGAGI in the germline V gene (reference sequence). The CDR3 is 13 amino acids.

This clonotype was recorded a few times. The chain recombines TRBV6-1 with TRBJ2-5; D ambiguous. The CDR3 spans 11 residues. Trimming took off 1 base at V and 3 bases at J, with 0 bases between the two ends. The germline gives CDR1 MNHNS, CDR2 SASEGT. CDR3 residues: CASSEEETQYF. CDR3 sequence (DNA): TGTGCCAGCAGTGAAGAAGAGACCCAGTACTTC.

This clonotype was seen a handful of times. The V and J genes are TRBV7-8 and TRBJ1-1, with D hard to call. The V end was cut by 3 bases, the J end by 1 base, with 12 bases between. Germline loops: CDR1 SGHVS, CDR2 FQNEAQ. The CDR3 contains 15 residues. The CDR3, as DNA: TGTGCCAGCAGCTTGGTGAGCCGAGGGAACACTGAAGCTTTCTTT. Residues: CASSLVSRGNTEAFF.

This chain uses TRBV2 with TRBJ1-1; D is unclear. Looked up from germline, CDR1 is SNHLY and CDR2 is FYNNEI. The CDR3 consists of 13 residues. V was trimmed by 4 bases and J by 3 bases, leaving 9 bases between them. CDR3 sequence reads: CASSVEGDTEAFF. CDR3 DNA: TGTGCCAGCAGTGTGGAGGGAGACACTGAAGCTTTCTTT.

This clonotype occurred a few times. The gene calls are TRBV5-1 and TRBJ2-1; 8 nucleotides agree with TRBD2. Germline trimming cut 3 bases from V and 9 bases from J; bases unmatched to any gene: 11. Germline V CDR1 and CDR2: SGHRS, YFSETQ. The CDR3 loop spans 15 amino acids. CDR3 amino acids: CASSSYSGTSSEQFF. The CDR3, as DNA: TGCGCCAGCAGCTCCTATTCCGGGACTAGTAGTGAGCAGTTCTTC.

As regards this clonotype: This may stem from a read error, because a much larger clone lies one nucleotide away. This chain connects TRBV10-2 to TRBJ2-3; possibly TRBD1 for D (5 bases). CDR1 and CDR2 from the germline V gene are WSHSY and SAAADI. The V and J ends lost 5 bases and 9 bases respectively, with 12 bases between them. The CDR3 has 12 residues. CDR3 sequence: CASSRQGSTQYF. The DNA for the CDR3 is TGCGCCAGCAGTAGGCAGGGAAGCACGCAGTATTTT.

The rearrangement joins TRBV20-1 to TRBJ2-2; no clear D gene. Per germline, CDR1 DFQATT and CDR2 SNEGSKA (reference sequence). V was clipped by 0 bases and J by 2 bases, with 13 bases between them. CDR3 length: 16 residues. CDR3 bases: TGCAGTGCTAGAGATCCCAACGGAGCAAACACCGGGGAGCTGTTTTTT. Translated, it gives CSARDPNGANTGELFF.

This clonotype occurred a few times. The chain carries TRBV12-3 or TRBV12-4 and TRBJ2-7; TRBD1 matches at 10 bases. This CDR3 is 14 amino acids long. The junction had 4 bases not matched to a gene; V was cut back by 3 bases and J by 5 bases. The CDR3 bases are TGTGCCAGCAGTTTGGGGACAGGGGTCCACGAGCAGTACTTC. It yields the protein CASSLGTGVHEQYF.

This clonotype was picked up many times. The chain has TRBV11-1 and TRBJ2-3; 13 nucleotides line up with TRBD2. Trimming took 1 base from V and 6 from J; bases not matched to a gene: 13. The length of the CDR3 is 19 residues. CDR1 is SGHAT, CDR2 FQDESV, per germline (reference sequence). The CDR3: CASSLVGTGTSGTLDTQYF. The CDR3 DNA sequence: TGTGCCAGCAGCTTAGTAGGCACTGGGACTAGCGGGACCCTGGATACGCAGTATTTT.

The J gene is TRBJ1-4, the V gene TRBV5-6; D not certain. CDR1 and CDR2 (germline): SGHDT, YYEEEE. The CDR3 consists of 14 residues. Trimming shortened V by 3 bases and J by 7 bases, and 13 bases separated the two germline ends. The CDR3 nucleotides read TGTGCCAGCAGCTGGGGTTTGCAGATTGAAAAACTGTTTTTT. Protein product: CASSWGLQIEKLFF.

The CDR3 coding sequence is TGTGCCAGCAGTTACATGGTGGGACTAGCGCGAGGGGTTTTTCAAGAGACCCAGTACTTC. Its protein product is CASSYMVGLARGVFQETQYF. The chain uses TRBV11-2 and TRBJ2-5, with TRBD2 identical over 10 bases. This CDR3 comprises 20 residues. The V gene end was trimmed by 6 bases and the J gene end by 2 bases; junction bases not matched to a gene: 21. Germline V gives CDR1 SGHAT, CDR2 FQNNGV.

The chain recombines TRBV19 with TRBJ1-2; maybe TRBD1 (5 bases). The CDR3 has 16 amino acids. V gave up 6 bases and J gave up 2 bases, with 19 bases separating them. CDR1 is LNHDA and CDR2 is SQIVND in the germline V gene (reference sequence). The CDR3 protein is CASSSGKNRDNYGYTF. CDR3 DNA sequence: TGTGCCAGTAGCTCAGGGAAAAACAGAGACAACTATGGCTACACCTTC. The full variable domain, rest sourced from reference TRBV19 and TRBJ1-2, is DGGITQSPKYLFRKEGQNVTLSCEQNLNHDAMYWYRQDPGQGLRLIYYSQIVNDFQKGDIAEGYSVSREKKESFPLTVTSAQKNPTAFYLCASSSGKNRDNYGYTFGSGTRLTVV.

This clonotype was counted many times. The chain combines TRBV6-1 with TRBJ2-4; 7 nucleotides line up with TRBD1. V trimming: 5 bases; J trimming: 9 bases; junction bases outside the gene matches: 16. Germline loops: CDR1 MNHNS, CDR2 SASEGT. The CDR3 spans 16 residues. The CDR3 loop reads CASSRQGPSHGGIQYF. Here the CDR3 DNA reads TGTGCCAGCAGTCGACAGGGTCCCTCGCATGGGGGCATTCAGTACTTC.

This clonotype was detected ten times or more. The chain recombines TRBV9 with TRBJ1-5, with D hard to call. The length of the CDR3 is 13 residues. The V and J ends lost 3 bases and 7 bases respectively, with 11 bases between them. The germline gives CDR1 SGDLS, CDR2 YYNGEE. The CDR3 here is CASSADGVQPQHF. CDR3 DNA sequence: TGTGCCAGCAGCGCAGATGGAGTCCAGCCCCAGCATTTT. Together with reference TRBV9 and TRBJ1-5, the CDR3 gives the full variable domain: DSGVTQTPKHLITATGQRVTLRCSPRSGDLSVYWYQQSLDQGLQFLIQYYNGEERAKGNILERFSAQQFPDLHSELNLSSLELGDSALYFCASSADGVQPQHFGDGTRLSIL.

The chain recombines TRBV25-1 with TRBJ1-4; the match to TRBD1 covers 7 bases. The J segment lost 0 bases and the V segment lost 4 bases, leaving 5 bases of the junction unmatched. The germline V gene encodes CDR1 MGHDK and CDR2 SYGVNS. The CDR3 is 16 amino acids. CDR3 protein: CASSGGTAATNEKLFF. The CDR3 DNA sequence: TGTGCCAGCAGTGGTGGGACAGCTGCAACTAATGAAAAACTGTTTTTT.

This clonotype was counted between two and nine times. The rearrangement links TRBV12-3 or TRBV12-4 to TRBJ1-2, with 11 bases that match TRBD1. J was trimmed by 2 bases and V by 5 bases; bases with no gene match: 7. This CDR3 comprises 16 residues. In nucleotides, the CDR3 is TGTGCCAGCAGTACGTCCCGGGACAGGGGGAACTATGGCTACACCTTC. Residues: CASSTSRDRGNYGYTF.

The V and J genes are TRBV2 and TRBJ2-1; weak D call: TRBD1 (6 bases). Germline V gene sequence: CDR1 SNHLY, CDR2 FYNNEI. The CDR3 runs 12 residues. V lost 6 bases and J 7 bases, leaving 10 bases between the germline ends. The chain's CDR3 is CASSVQGNEQFF. Written as DNA, the CDR3 is TGTGCCAGCAGCGTACAGGGTAATGAGCAGTTCTTC.

This clonotype was detected only once. The chain is built from TRBV19 and TRBJ1-6; D not resolved. Between the trimmed V and J ends, which lost 5 bases and 7 bases, there was a span of 15 bases. This CDR3 is 15 amino acids long. Germline CDR1 reads LNHDA; CDR2 reads SQIVND (reference sequence). CDR3 in amino acids: CASSSRGGGNSPLHF. Written as DNA, the CDR3 is TGTGCCAGTAGTTCCCGGGGAGGCGGGAATTCACCCCTCCACTTT.